The source of this T cell receptor (beta chain) is a study of type 1 regulatory T cells. This clonotype was observed a few times. CDR1 SGHVS and CDR2 FQNEAQ come from the germline V gene. V was trimmed by 3 bases and J by 4 bases, leaving 7 bases between them. The CDR3 runs to 13 residues. TCRdb reprocessed the reads via MiXCR and lists one record per CDR3 protein. The repertoire includes some 18,000 distinct CDR3 sequences, roughly 10% of them detected once, and about 2.7% sits in the top ten. The material sequenced was CD4+ T cells, either the whole sample or a sorted fraction (not recorded which). The clonotype was recovered from a human donor in good health. The chain is built from TRBV7-8 and TRBJ2-1; D gene uncertain. The CDR3 coding sequence is TGTGCCAGCAGCTTGACCCAATACAATGAGCAGTTCTTC. Translating it yields CASSLTQYNEQFF.